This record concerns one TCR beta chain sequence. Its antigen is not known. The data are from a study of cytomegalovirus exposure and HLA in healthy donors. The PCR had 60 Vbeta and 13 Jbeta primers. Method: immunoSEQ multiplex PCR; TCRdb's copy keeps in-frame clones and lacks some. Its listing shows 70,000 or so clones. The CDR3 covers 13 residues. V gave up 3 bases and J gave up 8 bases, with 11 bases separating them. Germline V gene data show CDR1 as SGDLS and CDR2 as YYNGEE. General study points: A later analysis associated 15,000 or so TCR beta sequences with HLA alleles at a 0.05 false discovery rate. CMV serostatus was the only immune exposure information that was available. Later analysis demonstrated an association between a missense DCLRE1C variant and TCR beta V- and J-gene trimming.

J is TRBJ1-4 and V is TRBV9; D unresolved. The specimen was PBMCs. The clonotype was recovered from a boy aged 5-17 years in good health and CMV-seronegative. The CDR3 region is CASSEAPGEKLFF. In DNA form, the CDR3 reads TGTGCCAGCAGCGAGGCCCCAGGCGAAAAACTGTTTTTT.